These T cell receptor beta chains were read from a single sample in a study of beta chain features in type 1 diabetes. Some clones are missing from TCRdb's copy, which holds only in-frame ones; the method was immunoSEQ multiplex PCR. The sample consists of some 640,000 clones, around 15% of them appearing once. Sequenced: naive CD4+ T cells from blood. All receptors come from a man aged 18-30 years with type 1 diabetes. Each CDR3 is given with its conserved first and last residue. The order of the fields is V gene, clone size, CDR3 length, J gene, D gene, CDR3 DNA, CDR3 protein. D genes are given only for firm matches. Where a row states a size, it is once, few, many or the class of an expanded clone; other rows omit it.

>TRBV7-2|few|14|TRBJ2-1|NA
TGTGCCAGCAGCTCCCCCCGGGTGTACAATGAGCAGTTCTTC
CASSSPRVYNEQFF
>TRBV18|NA|15|TRBJ1-2|TRBD1
TGTGCCAGCTCACCATGGGTGGACAGGGCGCTCGGCTACACCTTC
CASSPWVDRALGYTF
>TRBV30|few|13|TRBJ1-5|TRBD1
TGTGCCTGGGGAGACAGGGGCAATCAGCCCCAGCATTTT
CAWGDRGNQPQHF
>TRBV18|NA|13|TRBJ2-7|TRBD2
TGTGCCAGCTTACTAGCGGGAGGGAGCGAGCAGTACTTC
CASLLAGGSEQYF
>TRBV7-2|NA|16|TRBJ2-3|NA
TGTGCCAGCAGCTTAAACGGCTATACTAGCACAGATACGCAGTATTTT
CASSLNGYTSTDTQYF
>TRBV9|few|13|TRBJ2-2|NA
TGTGCCAGCAGCGTAGGCATGGGCGGGGAGCTGTTTTTT
CASSVGMGGELFF
>TRBV29-1|NA|12|TRBJ1-5|NA
TGCAGCGTTGGGGCAGTCAATCAGCCCCAGCATTTT
CSVGAVNQPQHF
>TRBV7-7|NA|15|TRBJ2-5|TRBD2
TGTGCTAGCAGCTTAAACCCCCGGGGGGGAGAGACCCAGTACTTC
CASSLNPRGGETQYF
>TRBV5-1|few|15|TRBJ1-1|NA
TGCGCCAGCAGCTATGATCCCGGAGCGGGGACTGAAGCTTTCTTT
CASSYDPGAGTEAFF
>TRBV2|NA|15|TRBJ1-5|NA
TGTGCCAGCAGACAGACTTTGAATAGCAATCAGCCCCAGCATTTT
CASRQTLNSNQPQHF
>TRBV6-1|NA|15|TRBJ2-6|NA
TGTGCCAGCAGTGAAGCGGGCTCTGGGGCCAACGTCCTGACTTTC
CASSEAGSGANVLTF
>TRBV27|few|13|TRBJ2-7|TRBD1
TGTGCCAGCAGTTGGGACAGCTCCTACGAGCAGTACTTC
CASSWDSSYEQYF
>TRBV23-1|few|15|TRBJ2-7|NA
TGCGCCAGCAGTCAATCAAGAACAGCCCAGCGGGTGCAGTACTTC
CASSQSRTAQRVQYF
>TRBV29-1|few|12|TRBJ1-1|NA
TGCAGCGTTGTCCCCTCGAACACTGAAGCTTTCTTT
CSVVPSNTEAFF
>TRBV15|NA|15|TRBJ2-3|NA
TGTGCCACCAGCAGAGATCGAGTCCTCACAGATACGCAGTATTTT
CATSRDRVLTDTQYF
>TRBV7-8|few|16|TRBJ1-4|NA
TGTGCCAGCAGCCCACCCTCGGGGAGCACTAATGAAAAACTGTTTTTT
CASSPPSGSTNEKLFF
>TRBV7-3|NA|17|TRBJ2-2|TRBD1
TGTGCCAGCAGTCCGACCGGGACAGTTATGAACACCGGGGAGCTGTTTTTT
CASSPTGTVMNTGELFF
>TRBV9|few|13|TRBJ2-1|TRBD1
TGTGCCAGCAGCGTCATGACAGGGGCTGAGCAGTTCTTC
CASSVMTGAEQFF
>TRBV4-1|few|16|TRBJ1-4|NA
TGCGCCAGCAGCCACAAAAGGGGGACTGTTAATGAAAAACTGTTTTTT
CASSHKRGTVNEKLFF
>TRBV5-1|NA|14|TRBJ2-5|NA
TGCGCCAGCTCCCATCAGGGTTCTCAAGAGACCCAGTACTTC
CASSHQGSQETQYF
>TRBV14|few|15|TRBJ1-2|NA
TGTGCCAGCAGCCTCGGCGGGGGGCTCTACTATGGCTACACCTTC
CASSLGGGLYYGYTF
>TRBV28|NA|15|TRBJ2-3|NA
TGTGCCAGCAGTTCCCCTGGCTCTTTAAGAGATACGCAGTATTTT
CASSSPGSLRDTQYF
>TRBV5-1|NA|15|TRBJ1-2|TRBD1
TGCGCCAGCAGCCTGGACAGGGCCGAGCACTATGGCTACACCTTC
CASSLDRAEHYGYTF
>TRBV7-2|few|16|TRBJ2-7|TRBD2
TGTGCCAGCAGCTACGCAGCGGGAGGGCGCTCCTACGAGCAGTACTTC
CASSYAAGGRSYEQYF
>TRBV2|few|13|TRBJ2-2|TRBD2
TGTGCCAGCAGTGAAGCTGGCGGGAGGGGGCTGTTTTTT
CASSEAGGRGLFF
>TRBV5-1|NA|16|TRBJ2-2|NA
TGCGCCAGCAGCCCACCAGGCACAGCGAACACCGGGGAGCTGTTTTTT
CASSPPGTANTGELFF
>TRBV6-6|NA|13|TRBJ1-5|NA
TGTGCCAGCAGTTACTCCATTATCCAGCCCCAGCATTTT
CASSYSIIQPQHF
>TRBV30|NA|16|TRBJ2-7|TRBD1
TGTGCCTGGAGGCCTATAGACAGGGGTGGAATCTACGAGCAGTACTTC
CAWRPIDRGGIYEQYF
>TRBV19|NA|14|TRBJ2-1|TRBD2
TGTGCCAGTAGTGCTAGCGGGCTCCTCAATGAGCAGTTCTTC
CASSASGLLNEQFF
>TRBV5-4|NA|14|TRBJ2-3|NA
TGTGCCAGCAGCCCCCGGGACTTCCGGGATACGCAGTATTTT
CASSPRDFRDTQYF
>TRBV19|few|18|TRBJ2-1|NA
TGTGCCAGTAGTTCACGGAGCTACAACCCGAAGGGGTACAATGAGCAGTTCTTC
CASSSRSYNPKGYNEQFF
>TRBV19|few|13|TRBJ1-2|NA
TGTGCCAGTAATGCCGGGACTCTCTATGGCTACACCTTC
CASNAGTLYGYTF
>TRBV9|NA|17|TRBJ1-2|TRBD1
TGTGCCAGCAGCGTATGGTCCGGGACAGGGGGCTTCTATGGCTACACCTTC
CASSVWSGTGGFYGYTF